This T cell receptor (beta chain) was profiled in a study of T cell responses to AZD1222 COVID-19 vaccine. From germline, CDR1 is KGHDR and CDR2 SFDVKD. Trimming removed 7 bases from V and 6 bases from J, with 7 bases in between. The CDR3 runs 11 residues. Libraries were prepared by immunoSEQ multiplex PCR; TCRdb keeps only in-frame clonotypes and omits some of them. This sample has around 200,000 clones, with 94% found just once. Study-level points and caveats: There were vaccine-associated CD4 TCRs across spike, dominant at 160-218 and 743-854.

Points on this clone: What it binds is unknown.

The TCR was taken from an adult who received the AZD1222 COVID-19 vaccine. This chain links TRBV24-1 with TRBJ2-3; no definite D call. The input for sequencing was peripheral blood, taken 28 days after the second AZD1222 dose. CDR3 sequence (DNA): TGTGCCACCAGGATACAGGATACGCAGTATTTT. This gives the protein CATRIQDTQYF.